These 21 T cell receptor beta chains originate from one sample sequenced in a study of blood T cell repertoires in COVID-19. Sequenced by immunoSEQ multiplex PCR; TCRdb stores in-frame clones only, minus some. The sample yields 190,000 or so clones, about 81% seen once. Sample: peripheral blood. The source of these receptors is a woman over 75 with COVID-19, enrolled during active disease.

The V call is TRBV5-1, the J call TRBJ2-2, with 8 bases that match TRBD2. The length of the CDR3 is 15 residues. CDR1 is SGHRS and CDR2 is YFSETQ in the germline V gene. Unmatched junction bases numbered 8, after V lost 4 bases and J lost 6 bases. The CDR3 loop is CASSPTAGVSGELFF. For the CDR3, the DNA is TGCGCCAGCAGCCCAACAGCGGGAGTATCCGGGGAGCTGTTTTTT.

CDR3 nucleotide sequence: TGTGCCAGCAGTTTATTCCCGGGACAGGCTGGCTACGAGCAGTACTTC. It encodes CASSLFPGQAGYEQYF. The chain joins TRBV28 to TRBJ2-7, with 8 positions matching TRBD1. Germline CDR1 and CDR2: MDHEN and SYDVKM. The CDR3 spans 16 residues. V lost 1 base, J lost 3 bases, and 8 bases stayed unmatched. Together with reference TRBV28 and TRBJ2-7, the CDR3 gives the full variable domain: DVKVTQSSRYLVKRTGEKVFLECVQDMDHENMFWYRQDPGLGLRLIYFSYDVKMKEKGDIPEGYSVSREKKERFSLILESASTNQTSMYLCASSLFPGQAGYEQYFGPGTRLTVT.

The gene calls are TRBV27 and TRBJ2-1; 11 bases line up with TRBD2. The V gene end was trimmed by 6 bases and the J gene end by 3 bases; junction bases not matched to a gene: 4. The CDR3 runs 15 residues. The V gene's germline CDR1 is MNHEY and CDR2 SMNVEV (reference sequence). This CDR3 reads CASSPLAGVYNEQFF. The CDR3 DNA reads as TGTGCCAGCAGCCCACTAGCGGGGGTCTACAATGAGCAGTTCTTC.

The CDR3 here is CASSYSRQGGSYEQYF. As DNA, the CDR3 is TGTGCCAGCAGTTACTCACGACAGGGGGGATCCTACGAGCAGTACTTC. The rearrangement uses TRBV6-5 and TRBJ2-7; 9 bases are a match to TRBD1. CDR3 length: 16 amino acids. V trimming: 0 bases; J trimming: 1 base; junction bases outside the gene matches: 4. The germline V gene encodes CDR1 MNHEY and CDR2 SVGAGI.

V is TRBV5-1 and J is TRBJ2-2; D gene uncertain. V was clipped by 3 bases and J by 1 base, with 10 bases between them. This CDR3 contains 15 residues. Germline-derived CDR1 and CDR2 are SGHRS and YFSETQ. The CDR3 DNA sequence: TGCGCCAGCAGCTCATACAGTGAGAACACCGGGGAGCTGTTTTTT. Residues: CASSSYSENTGELFF. Full variable domain (remainder filled in from reference TRBV5-1 and TRBJ2-2): KAGVTQTPRYLIKTRGQQVTLSCSPISGHRSVSWYQQTPGQGLQFLFEYFSETQRNKGNFPGRFSGRQFSNSRSEMNVSTLELGDSALYLCASSSYSENTGELFFGEGSRLTVL.

This clone was recorded a few times. V gene TRBV27 combines with J gene TRBJ1-6, with 7 bases matching TRBD1. The CDR3 consists of 16 residues. The germline gives CDR1 MNHEY, CDR2 SMNVEV (reference sequence). With 6 bases clipped from V and 7 bases from J, the junction kept 12 bases outside the gene matches. CDR3 in amino acids: CASRLNQGVGNSPLHF. The CDR3 coding sequence is TGTGCCAGCAGGCTAAACCAGGGGGTTGGGAATTCACCCCTCCACTTT.

The chain joins TRBV27 to TRBJ2-7; 8 bases fit TRBD2. The CDR3 consists of 15 residues. With V trimmed by 6 bases and J by 3 bases, 10 bases remained unmatched. The germline V gene has CDR1 MNHEY and CDR2 SMNVEV (reference sequence). The CDR3 loop is CASRGAGASNYEQYF. The CDR3 coding sequence is TGTGCCAGCAGGGGAGCGGGGGCTTCTAACTACGAGCAGTACTTC.

CDR3 sequence (DNA): TGTGCCAGCAGTCCTGCAGGGTATAGCTATGGCTACACCTTC. Translation: CASSPAGYSYGYTF. The chain carries TRBV2 and TRBJ1-2; TRBD1 might be the D (5 bases). The germline CDR1 and CDR2 sequences are SNHLY and FYNNEI. Trimming pared 5 bases from V and 4 bases from J, leaving 14 bases between. CDR3 size: 14 residues.

Details on this clone: As the CDR3 is not closed by the conserved phenylalanine or tryptophan, this likely results from a read error. V gene TRBV29-1 combines with J gene TRBJ1-2; D ambiguous. Germline CDR1 is SQVTM and CDR2 is ANQGSEA. The CDR3 consists of 13 residues. The V and J ends lost 1 base and 4 bases respectively, with 10 bases between them. CDR3 residues: CSVEGPGSYGYTL. The CDR3 region has the DNA TGCAGCGTTGAAGGGCCAGGAAGCTATGGCTACACCCTC.

The gene calls are TRBV11-2 and TRBJ1-3; D gene unclear. CDR3 size: 15 residues. Germline CDR1 and CDR2: SGHAT and FQNNGV. Trimming took off 6 bases at V and 2 bases at J, with 14 bases between the two ends. The DNA for the CDR3 is TGTGCCAGCAGTACTTACGACTCTCCTGGAAACACCATATATTTT. Its translation: CASSTYDSPGNTIYF.

The V gene is TRBV5-1, the J gene TRBJ1-1; possible D gene TRBD1, 6 bases. This CDR3 comprises 13 residues. CDR1 and CDR2 from the germline V gene are SGHRS and YFSETQ. Trimming stripped 4 bases from V and 5 bases from J, with 12 bases between. CDR3 protein: CASSPDSRTEAFF. In DNA form, the CDR3 reads TGCGCCAGCAGCCCGGACAGTAGGACTGAAGCTTTCTTT.

DNA for the CDR3: TGTGCCAGCAGTGAACCCCTAAGTTTAGATACGCAGTATTTT. Translation: CASSEPLSLDTQYF. This sequence joins TRBV2 and TRBJ2-3; no definite D call. Germline V CDR1 and CDR2: SNHLY, FYNNEI. CDR3 length: 14 residues. V lost 2 bases and J lost 5, with 11 bases in between.

The rearrangement joins TRBV4-1 to TRBJ2-7, with 7 bases lining up with TRBD2. V lost 2 bases to trimming and J lost 5 bases; unmatched junction nucleotides: 12. The CDR3 totals 16 residues. CDR1 and CDR2 from the germline V gene are MGHRA and YSYEKL. CDR3 sequence reads: CASSQRYGRESNEQYF. The CDR3 coding sequence is TGCGCCAGCAGCCAAAGATATGGGCGGGAGTCCAACGAGCAGTACTTC.

The V and J genes are TRBV7-3 and TRBJ2-5, with 7 bases lining up with TRBD1. V shed 5 bases and J 4 bases; nucleotides not matched to a gene: 7. CDR3 length: 14 amino acids. The germline gives CDR1 SGHTA, CDR2 FQGTGA. CDR3 nucleotides: TGTGCCAGCAGCCTGACAGGGCAGGGAGAGACCCAGTACTTC. This encodes CASSLTGQGETQYF. Supplemented by reference TRBV7-3 and TRBJ2-5, the full variable domain reads GAGVSQTPSNKVTEKGKYVELRCDPISGHTALYWYRQSLGQGPEFLIYFQGTGAADDSGLPNDRFFAVRPEGSVSTLKIQRTERGDSAVYLCASSLTGQGETQYFGPGTRLLVL.

The V and J genes are TRBV23-1 and TRBJ2-7; 8 bases are a match to TRBD1. TRBV23-1 is identified as an open reading frame with a role that is uncertain. After removal of 3 bases from V and 3 bases from J, the junction contained 10 bases not matched to a gene. This CDR3 has 16 residues. The CDR3 region is CASSHSDRGTRYEQYF. The DNA of the CDR3 is TGCGCCAGCAGTCACTCCGACAGGGGAACCCGCTACGAGCAGTACTTC.

The gene calls are TRBV28 and TRBJ2-7, with TRBD2 matching over 9 bases. The CDR3 runs 15 residues. V was pared by 5 bases and J by 2 bases, with 7 bases of the junction left unmatched. Germline V gene lookup returns CDR1 MDHEN and CDR2 SYDVKM. The CDR3 sequence is CASSGLAGFPYEQYF. The CDR3 DNA reads as TGTGCCAGCAGTGGGCTAGCGGGGTTCCCCTACGAGCAGTACTTC.

The J gene is TRBJ2-1, the V gene TRBV20-1; 9 bases are shared with TRBD2. CDR3 length: 14 amino acids. Germline V gene data show CDR1 as DFQATT and CDR2 as SNEGSKA (reference sequence). V dropped 3 bases and J dropped 9; count of bases not matched to a gene: 9. The CDR3: CSASRRSGRSEQFF. The CDR3 DNA follows: TGCAGTGCTAGTCGTCGTAGCGGGAGAAGTGAGCAGTTCTTC.

V and J are TRBV5-1 and TRBJ2-5; TRBD1 matches 9 bases. The CDR3 sequence is 14 residues long. The V segment lost 4 bases and the J segment 6 bases; nucleotides outside the gene matches: 7. CDR1 and CDR2 from the germline V gene are SGHRS and YFSETQ. As DNA, the CDR3 is TGCGCCAGCAGCCCGGGACAGGGTACAAAGACCCAGTACTTC. Translation: CASSPGQGTKTQYF.

The rearrangement links TRBV5-1 to TRBJ2-2; a possible D gene is TRBD2 (5 bases). The germline V and J ends were trimmed by 4 bases and 2 bases, with 15 bases remaining between them. The CDR3 spans 16 residues. Germline V lookup: CDR1 SGHRS, CDR2 YFSETQ. This CDR3 reads CASSTGGLPNTGELFF. Here the CDR3 DNA reads TGCGCCAGCAGCACCGGAGGACTTCCAAACACCGGGGAGCTGTTTTTT.

The rearrangement joins TRBV5-1 to TRBJ2-3; 7 nucleotides line up with TRBD1. V was pared by 4 bases and J by 2 bases, with 4 bases of the junction left unmatched. From germline, CDR1 is SGHRS and CDR2 YFSETQ. The CDR3 sequence is 14 residues long. The CDR3 is CASSVTGLTDTQYF. DNA for the CDR3: TGCGCCAGCAGCGTGACAGGGCTCACAGATACGCAGTATTTT.

The rearrangement links TRBV3-1 (or the pseudogene TRBV3-2) to TRBJ1-1; 8 nucleotides align to TRBD1. Germline assignment: CDR1 LGHDT and CDR2 YNNKEL (reference sequence). Trimming cost V 6 bases and J 1 base; bases outside gene matches: 7. The CDR3 covers 15 residues. CDR3 in amino acids: CASRTGVAGNTEAFF. CDR3 nucleotides: TGTGCCAGCAGGACAGGGGTCGCCGGGAACACTGAAGCTTTCTTT.